These 30 T cell receptor beta chains were all obtained from the same sample, sequenced in a study of blood T cells in healthy people across ages. A second PCR, run for about 6 to 11 cycles, used a sample-barcoded 5' primer plus a J-beta primer mix. TCRdb independently ran MiXCR on the 5' RACE reads; one entry per CDR3 protein. This sample has about 1.1 million distinct CDR3 sequences; more than 30% occur once, and the top ten carry approximately 14%. Sequencing input: blood. Source of these receptors: a man between 18 and 29 years old in good health.

The chain couples TRBV7-2 to TRBJ1-1; weak D call: TRBD1 (5 bases). Trimming took 1 base from V and 7 from J, leaving 19 bases between them. Per germline, CDR1 SGHTA and CDR2 FQGNSA. The CDR3 runs to 16 residues. The CDR3 nucleotides read TGTGCCAGCAGCTTAGTGGGGGTGGCAGGGTCGGGTGAAGCTTTCTTT. As protein: CASSLVGVAGSGEAFF. The entire variable domain, with the rest obtained from reference TRBV7-2 and TRBJ1-1, is as follows: GAGVSQSPSNKVTEKGKDVELRCDPISGHTALYWYRQSLGQGLEFLIYFQGNSAPDKSGLPSDRFSAERTGGSVSTLTIQRTQQEDSAVYLCASSLVGVAGSGEAFFGQGTRLTVV.

This sequence joins TRBV12-3 or TRBV12-4 and TRBJ1-5; TRBD1 is a possible D gene (5 bases). V shed 5 bases and J shed 6 bases, with 11 bases lying between them. The CDR3 covers 13 residues. The CDR3 region has the DNA TGTGCCAGCAGTCCCCCGGGGACTCAGCCCCAGCATTTT. Its protein product is CASSPPGTQPQHF.

This chain joins TRBV4-3 and TRBJ2-7; no clear D. This CDR3 has 15 residues. Trimming left V 1 base short and J 0 bases short, with 10 bases between. Germline lookup yields CDR1 LGHNA and CDR2 YSLEER. The CDR3, as DNA: TGCGCCAGCAGCCAAGCTATGGACGGCTCCTACGAGCAGTACTTC. The encoded protein is CASSQAMDGSYEQYF.

A word on this clonotype: Sequence at one end of the junction differs from germline and may be a read error. The V and J genes are TRBV7-2 and TRBJ1-2; D gene uncertain. Per the germline V gene, CDR1 is SGHTA and CDR2 is FQGNSA. The length of the CDR3 is 13 residues. The CDR3 coding sequence is TGTGCCAGCAGCCCCCAGGTCGGGTTAGGCTACGCCTTC. Translating it yields CASSPQVGLGYAF.

This clonotype has a handful of counts. This chain links TRBV5-5 with TRBJ2-1, with 7 nucleotides matching TRBD2. Germline CDR1 SGHKS, CDR2 YYEKEE (reference sequence). V was pared by 0 bases and J by 0 bases, with 12 bases of the junction left unmatched. The CDR3 extends over 19 amino acids. CDR3 nucleotide sequence: TGTGCCAGCAGCTTGGCCAGGGCTAGCGGAGAGAGCTCCTACAATGAGCAGTTCTTC. This codes for CASSLARASGESSYNEQFF.

V gene TRBV6-5 combines with J gene TRBJ2-7; 8 bases are a match to TRBD1. Germline V CDR1 and CDR2: MNHEY, SVGAGI. The CDR3 totals 16 residues. V shed 2 bases and J 2 bases; nucleotides not matched to a gene: 8. Written as DNA, the CDR3 is TGTGCCAGCAGTTACCGGACAGGGACCGACCCCTACGAGCAGTACTTC. Translating gives CASSYRTGTDPYEQYF.

V usage is TRBV6-1 and J usage is TRBJ2-4; TRBD2 agrees at 8 bases. The J call may be faulty, since TRBJ2-7 better matches the DNA end. Germline CDR1 and CDR2: MNHNS and SASEGT. This CDR3 has 15 residues. The CDR3 protein is CASSEKSGSSYEQYF. In DNA form, the CDR3 reads TGTGCCAGCAGTGAAAAAAGCGGGAGTAGCTACGAGCAGTACTTC.

The gene calls are TRBV12-3 or TRBV12-4 and TRBJ2-3; 7 positions agree with TRBD1. CDR3 size: 14 residues. V dropped 3 bases and J dropped 11; count of bases not matched to a gene: 11. CDR3 loop: CASSLGDRTDVQYF. In nucleotides, the CDR3 is TGTGCCAGCAGTTTGGGGGACAGAACAGATGTGCAGTATTTT.

The chain has TRBV20-1 and TRBJ2-4; 9 nucleotides agree with TRBD1. Germline V gene lookup returns CDR1 DFQATT and CDR2 SNEGSKA (reference sequence). The CDR3 length is 18 residues. The J segment lost 0 bases and the V segment lost 3 bases, leaving 12 bases of the junction unmatched. CDR3 amino acids: CSASRTGVGSIAKNIQYF. The DNA for the CDR3 is TGCAGTGCTAGCAGGACAGGGGTGGGGTCTATAGCCAAAAACATTCAGTACTTC.

This clonotype has more than one count but fewer than ten. The chain joins TRBV7-8 to TRBJ1-2; D uncertain. The CDR3 loop spans 13 amino acids. The germline V gene encodes CDR1 SGHVS and CDR2 FQNEAQ. V was clipped by 5 bases and J by 5 bases, with 12 bases between them. The CDR3 sequence: CASSQRHPYGYTF. The CDR3 coding sequence is TGTGCCAGCAGCCAACGCCATCCTTATGGCTACACCTTC.

Ten or more counts support this clonotype. A much larger clone lies a single base off, so this may be a read error. V and J are TRBV6-5 and TRBJ2-7, with D tentatively TRBD2 (5 bases). Germline-derived CDR1 and CDR2 are MNHEY and SVGAGI. The CDR3 has 14 amino acids. V lost 6 bases and J 7 bases, leaving 19 bases between the germline ends. Here the CDR3 DNA reads TGTGCCAGCAGGAAACCCGGGATTAACAATGAGCAGTACTTC. As protein: CASRKPGINNEQYF.

J is TRBJ2-1 and V is TRBV20-1, with a tentative D call TRBD1 (5 bases). The J call may not be correct, given that the DNA end is closer to TRBJ2-7. Germline CDR1 DFQATT, CDR2 SNEGSKA (reference sequence). This CDR3 is built from 15 residues. CDR3 region: CSARARQWSLYEQYF. The CDR3 coding sequence is TGCAGTGCTAGAGCGAGACAGTGGAGTTTGTACGAGCAGTACTTC.

The chain is built from TRBV9 and TRBJ1-2; D unresolved. The CDR3 loop spans 15 amino acids. The germline CDR1 and CDR2 sequences are SGDLS and YYNGEE. Trimming shortened V by 6 bases and J by 6 bases, and 21 bases separated the two germline ends. The CDR3 loop is CASTSAPDGINGYTF. The CDR3 region has the DNA TGTGCCAGCACCAGTGCCCCGGACGGAATCAATGGCTACACCTTC.

This clonotype was counted many times. The chain employs TRBV15 and TRBJ2-5, with 12 positions matching TRBD2. This CDR3 contains 17 residues. CDR1 LNHNV and CDR2 YYDKDF come from the germline V gene (reference sequence). After removal of 0 bases from V and 1 base from J, the junction contained 3 bases not matched to a gene. Written as DNA, the CDR3 is TGTGCCACCAGCAGAGAAACTAGCGGGGGGATCCAAGAGACCCAGTACTTC. Its protein product is CATSRETSGGIQETQYF.

The V and J genes are TRBV28 and TRBJ2-5; D is perhaps TRBD2 (5 bases). Trimming shortened V by 3 bases and J by 11 bases, and 25 bases separated the two germline ends. The V gene's germline CDR1 is MDHEN and CDR2 SYDVKM. CDR3 size: 16 residues. The CDR3 spells CASSFVRGLRDNEQYF. The CDR3 nucleotides read TGTGCCAGCAGTTTCGTCCGAGGGCTACGCGACAATGAGCAGTACTTC.

The DNA for the CDR3 is TGTGCCAGCAGCCAAGCGAACAGGGCCACTGAAGCTTTCTTT. Translated: CASSQANRATEAFF. This chain joins TRBV3-1 and TRBJ1-1, with D perhaps matching TRBD1 (6 bases). Germline CDR1 and CDR2: LGHDT and YNNKEL (reference sequence). This CDR3 comprises 14 residues. V lost 1 base and J lost 4, with 10 bases in between.

The rearrangement links TRBV6-6 to TRBJ2-1; the match to TRBD1 covers 11 bases. The J call may not be correct, given that the DNA end is closer to TRBJ2-7. CDR1 is MNHNY, CDR2 SVGAGI, per germline (reference sequence). The CDR3 loop spans 16 amino acids. CDR3 sequence reads: CASSPGQGATYNEQYF. Here the CDR3 DNA reads TGTGCCAGCAGCCCTGGACAGGGGGCGACCTACAATGAGCAGTACTTC.

This clonotype showed up just a few times. V is TRBV20-1 and J is TRBJ1-2; 12 positions match TRBD1. The CDR3 has 17 residues. The V and J ends lost 4 bases and 4 bases, in that order; junction bases with no gene match: 13. CDR1 and CDR2 from the germline V gene are DFQATT and SNEGSKA (reference sequence). The CDR3 sequence is CSATSRDRGRGTYGYTF. The CDR3 DNA follows: TGCAGTGCTACCAGTAGGGACAGGGGGCGCGGAACCTATGGCTACACCTTC.

This clonotype showed up just a few times. This sequence joins TRBV9 and TRBJ1-1; TRBD1 matches at 8 bases. Germline V lookup: CDR1 SGDLS, CDR2 YYNGEE. The CDR3 spans 15 residues. The V segment lost 2 bases and the J segment 2 bases; nucleotides outside the gene matches: 5. This CDR3 is CASSVHRGRNTEAFF. The CDR3 nucleotides read TGTGCCAGCAGCGTCCACAGGGGGAGAAACACTGAAGCTTTCTTT.

The rearrangement joins TRBV4-3 to TRBJ2-1; 7 bases map to TRBD1. Germline-derived CDR1 and CDR2 are LGHNA and YSLEER. The CDR3 has 14 amino acids. The V gene end was trimmed by 0 bases and the J gene end by 9 bases; junction bases not matched to a gene: 5. This chain's CDR3 is CASSQERGRAEQFF. The CDR3 DNA reads as TGCGCCAGCAGCCAAGAGAGGGGGCGTGCTGAGCAGTTCTTC.

The chain links TRBV7-2 to TRBJ2-1; 11 bases map to TRBD2. With V trimmed by 4 bases and J by 7 bases, 12 bases remained unmatched. This CDR3 spans 17 amino acids. The germline CDR1 and CDR2 sequences are SGHTA and FQGNSA. CDR3 region: CASSSLFSGGAENEQFF. The DNA of the CDR3 is TGTGCCAGCAGCTCCCTCTTTAGCGGGGGGGCAGAGAATGAGCAGTTCTTC.

There are many counts of this clonotype. The chain couples TRBV20-1 to TRBJ1-5; D is unresolved. Deletions cut 7 bases from V and 0 bases from J, with 13 bases between. CDR1 and CDR2 from the germline V gene are DFQATT and SNEGSKA (reference sequence). The CDR3 has 14 residues. The DNA of the CDR3 is TGCAGTGTAGTTCCCCCATATAGCAATCAGCCCCAGCATTTT. Translation gives CSVVPPYSNQPQHF.

This clonotype was picked up a small number of times. V is TRBV29-1 and J is TRBJ1-1; D call uncertain. V shed 4 bases and J shed 0 bases, with 9 bases lying between them. The germline V gene has CDR1 SQVTM and CDR2 ANQGSEA. This CDR3 is built from 13 residues. The chain's CDR3 is CSVAPKLNTEAFF. CDR3 nucleotide sequence: TGCAGCGTTGCCCCGAAGTTGAACACTGAAGCTTTCTTT. Full variable domain (rest looked up from reference TRBV29-1 and TRBJ1-1): SAVISQKPSRDICQRGTSLTIQCQVDSQVTMMFWYRQQPGQSLTLIATANQGSEATYESGFVIDKFPISRPNLTFSTLTVSNMSPEDSSIYLCSVAPKLNTEAFFGQGTRLTVV.

This clonotype has more than one count but fewer than ten. The chain combines TRBV20-1 with TRBJ1-2; possible D gene TRBD1, 5 bases. Per the germline V gene, CDR1 is DFQATT and CDR2 is SNEGSKA (reference sequence). V gave up 3 bases and J gave up 4 bases, with 15 bases separating them. The CDR3 is 14 residues long. Here the CDR3 DNA reads TGCAGTGCTAGGGATCAGGGCGACGGCTATGGCTACACCTTC. As protein: CSARDQGDGYGYTF.

The gene calls are TRBV12-3 or TRBV12-4 and TRBJ1-6; 7 nucleotides agree with TRBD1. Trimming cost V 5 bases and J 3 bases; bases outside gene matches: 7. This CDR3 has 16 residues. The CDR3 is CASSPDRAVYNSPLHF. The DNA for the CDR3 is TGTGCCAGCAGTCCCGACAGGGCGGTCTATAATTCACCCCTCCACTTT.

In this sample, this clonotype turned up a few times. The chain joins TRBV7-2 to TRBJ2-3; tentative D call: TRBD2 (6 bases). The CDR3 covers 15 residues. V lost 5 bases, J lost 0 bases, and 12 bases lay in between. Germline V gene lookup returns CDR1 SGHTA and CDR2 FQGNSA. CDR3 bases: TGTGCCAGCAGCCTAGTAGCGGCTAGCACAGATACGCAGTATTTT. This sequence encodes CASSLVAASTDTQYF. The full variable domain, rest sourced from reference TRBV7-2 and TRBJ2-3, is GAGVSQSPSNKVTEKGKDVELRCDPISGHTALYWYRQSLGQGLEFLIYFQGNSAPDKSGLPSDRFSAERTGGSVSTLTIQRTQQEDSAVYLCASSLVAASTDTQYFGPGTRLTVL.

This clonotype was observed a handful of times. The chain has TRBV6-5 and TRBJ2-3, with D hard to call. Trimming cost V 0 bases and J 2 bases, with 6 bases left between them. Germline-derived CDR1 and CDR2 are MNHEY and SVGAGI. The CDR3 totals 14 residues. The CDR3 here is CASSYSQNTDTQYF. The CDR3 DNA reads TGTGCCAGCAGTTACTCCCAGAACACAGATACGCAGTATTTT.

This chain uses TRBV5-1 with TRBJ2-3; D is possibly TRBD1 (6 bases). This CDR3 is built from 16 residues. Germline-derived CDR1 and CDR2 are SGHRS and YFSETQ. Between the trimmed V and J ends, which lost 4 bases and 2 bases, there was a span of 17 bases. The CDR3 region is CASSVPMAGDTDTQYF. In nucleotides, the CDR3 is TGCGCCAGCAGCGTCCCCATGGCAGGGGACACAGATACGCAGTATTTT.

The chain employs TRBV6-1 and TRBJ2-1, with D maybe TRBD1 (6 bases). The CDR3 loop spans 15 amino acids. In germline, CDR1 is MNHNS, CDR2 SASEGT. Trimming removed 5 bases at V and 4 bases at J, with 15 bases between. The chain's CDR3 is CASSLEQGVYNEQFF. The CDR3 bases are TGTGCCAGCAGTCTGGAACAGGGAGTTTACAATGAGCAGTTCTTC.

V is TRBV6-6 and J is TRBJ1-2; 7 bases align to TRBD1. The CDR3 has 15 amino acids. The V and J ends lost 2 bases and 0 bases, in that order; junction bases with no gene match: 3. Germline V gene sequence: CDR1 MNHNY, CDR2 SVGAGI (reference sequence). The CDR3 bases are TGTGCCAGCAGTTACGGTCAGGGGGCTAACTATGGCTACACCTTC. This sequence encodes CASSYGQGANYGYTF.